Listed below are T cell receptor beta chains from one sample, sequenced in a study of siplizumab effects on memory and regulatory T cells. Profiling relied on immunoSEQ multiplex PCR, and the TCRdb table lists in-frame clones only, not all of them. The table records 55,000 to 70,000 clones, roughly 93% of them present only once. The sequenced material came from CD8+ T cells sorted from blood. Receptors were obtained from a human donor in good health. Each CDR3 is given without its conserved first and last residue.

J,V,CDR3
TRBJ2-5,TRBV27,ASSLPGQGRETQY
TRBJ2-7,TRBV6-1,ASSEAGGGSSYEQY
TRBJ1-2,TRBV4-1,ASSQGQGVGYGYT
TRBJ1-2,TRBV30,AWSVYGSGYT
TRBJ2-1,TRBV7-9,ASTKRSTSGTYNEQF
TRBJ2-7,TRBV28,ASSETGASSYEQY
TRBJ1-1,TRBV29-1,SVEERREAF
TRBJ1-2,TRBV20-1,SARGHYGYT
TRBJ1-1,TRBV27,ASSLTGYTEAF
TRBJ2-1,TRBV27,ASTFRDSINEQF
TRBJ1-5,TRBV14,ASSRHRGRSNQPQH
TRBJ1-1,TRBV6-5,ASSYVSGGYGTEAF
TRBJ2-3,TRBV4-1,ASSQIGQGLGDTQY
TRBJ1-4,TRBV30,AWRRAGAVREKLF
TRBJ2-2,TRBV30,AWDGQQGITGELF
TRBJ2-7,TRBV9,ASSVAQGTYEQY
TRBJ2-1,TRBV6-1,ASTYGNEQF
TRBJ1-1,TRBV6-6,ASSYSGQGGIEAF
TRBJ1-1,TRBV9,ASSAGASEAF
TRBJ2-1,TRBV19,ASSPGQGFEQF
TRBJ1-4,TRBV7-9,ASSSHYREGDEKLF
TRBJ2-1,TRBV28,ASSSVKSSYNEQF
TRBJ1-1,TRBV29-1,SVEAMEAF
TRBJ2-5,TRBV27,ASTPLEDQETQY
TRBJ2-7,TRBV7-9,ASSQTSAYEQY
TRBJ2-2,TRBV7-9,ASTPPGLATNTGELF
TRBJ2-1,TRBV30,AWSHGGSEQF
TRBJ1-4,TRBV28,ASTPRVAEKLF
TRBJ1-2,TRBV4-1,ASSQDQGAGYT
TRBJ2-1,TRBV14,AIMRSGEQF
TRBJ1-2,TRBV2,ASSGGMANYGYT
TRBJ2-7,TRBV5-6,ASSLGRNPYEQY
TRBJ1-3,TRBV19,ASSMRGYSGNTIY
TRBJ2-1,TRBV18,ASSPEKNEQF
TRBJ1-5,TRBV27,ASSLSVAQPQH
TRBJ2-2,TRBV10-2,ASSSDLNTGELF
TRBJ2-7,TRBV27,ASSFRDRGYEQY
TRBJ1-2,TRBV9,ASGDSTYGYT
TRBJ2-5,TRBV28,ASSLPRRGETQY
TRBJ2-4,TRBV10-3,AIRDGTQNIQY
TRBJ2-7,TRBV2,ASVTSGSTSVEQY
TRBJ1-2,TRBV5-1,ASSSGLQEKNGYT
TRBJ2-1,TRBV5-4,ASSPEGPEQF
TRBJ2-5,TRBV7-2,ASSLEGGQETQY
TRBJ2-1,TRBV10-1,ASSDVALASYNEQF
TRBJ1-1,TRBV7-9,ASSLREHEAF
TRBJ2-3,TRBV27,ASRPGETDTQY
TRBJ2-3,TRBV27,ASRQGTDTQY
TRBJ2-1,TRBV4-1,ASSQSGWGDNEQF
TRBJ1-1,TRBV10-1,ASSNGGTEAF
TRBJ2-7,TRBV4-2,ASSQGALAEAYEQY